The 8 T cell receptor beta chains below come from one sample, sequenced in a study of blood T cell repertoires in COVID-19. Sequencing used immunoSEQ multiplex PCR; TCRdb keeps in-frame clones, though not all of them. The table has about 220,000 clones, almost 85% seen once; the top ten hold approximately 15%. The source material was PBMCs or T cells enriched from blood (not recorded which). These receptors were obtained from a man in his forties who had recovered from COVID-19.

As to this clone: Other DNA sequences in this sample translate to the same CDR3. The rearrangement joins TRBV18 to TRBJ1-6; 9 bases agree with TRBD1. The CDR3 has 14 amino acids. Unmatched junction bases numbered 2, after V lost 3 bases and J lost 8 bases. The V gene's germline CDR1 is KGHSH and CDR2 LQKENI. The CDR3 sequence: CASSPTGGDSPLHF. As DNA, the CDR3 is TGTGCCAGCTCACCTACAGGGGGCGATTCACCCCTCCACTTT.

This chain links TRBV7-2 with TRBJ2-1; D uncertain. CDR3 length: 15 amino acids. Germline V lookup: CDR1 SGHTA, CDR2 FQGNSA. The V and J ends lost 5 bases and 0 bases respectively, with 11 bases between them. In DNA form, the CDR3 reads TGTGCCAGCAGCCCGCCCCCCAGCTCCTACAATGAGCAGTTCTTC. Protein sequence: CASSPPPSSYNEQFF.

The chain has TRBV19 and TRBJ1-4; 11 bases align to TRBD1. The CDR3 runs 18 residues. V trimming: 6 bases; J trimming: 8 bases; junction bases outside the gene matches: 17. Germline CDR1 LNHDA, CDR2 SQIVND (reference sequence). CDR3: CASSNPGQGDPLEEKLFF. In DNA form, the CDR3 reads TGTGCCAGTAGCAACCCGGGACAGGGGGATCCGTTGGAAGAAAAACTGTTTTTT.

This rearrangement joins TRBV5-5 to TRBJ1-5, with D possibly matching TRBD1 (6 bases). V was shortened by 0 bases and J by 15 bases, with 19 bases between the two germline ends. The CDR3 sequence is 14 residues long. Germline CDR1 and CDR2: SGHKS and YYEKEE (reference sequence). The chain's CDR3 is CASSLDTGRGPGHF. The CDR3, as DNA: TGTGCCAGCAGCTTGGATACAGGGAGAGGACCGGGGCATTTT.

The gene calls are TRBV25-1 and TRBJ1-6; TRBD1 matches 9 bases. This CDR3 is built from 16 residues. Germline V gene lookup returns CDR1 MGHDK and CDR2 SYGVNS. Trimming removed 4 bases from V and 4 bases from J; junction bases left unmatched: 5. CDR3 nucleotides: TGTGCCAGCAGTGGTCCCGGGACAGGGTATAATTCACCCCTCCACTTT. Translated, it gives CASSGPGTGYNSPLHF.

The table lists this clone with a count of one. The chain uses TRBV30 and TRBJ2-7; D is undetermined. V shed 3 bases and J shed 4 bases, with 19 bases lying between them. The CDR3 consists of 15 residues. Germline CDR1 and CDR2: GTSNPN and SVGIG (reference sequence). The CDR3 here is CAWRHPGAPSYEQYF. DNA of the CDR3: TGTGCCTGGAGACATCCGGGTGCACCATCGTACGAGCAGTACTTC. Full variable domain (remainder filled in from reference TRBV30 and TRBJ2-7): SQTIHQWPATLVQPVGSPLSLECTVEGTSNPNLYWYRQAAGRGLQLLFYSVGIGQISSEVPQNLSASRPQDRQFILSSKKLLLSDSGFYLCAWRHPGAPSYEQYFGPGTRLTVT.

This chain connects TRBV7-8 to TRBJ1-1; 7 nucleotides agree with TRBD1. The J segment lost 1 base and the V segment lost 4 bases, leaving 6 bases of the junction unmatched. Germline lookup yields CDR1 SGHVS and CDR2 FQNEAQ. The CDR3 consists of 15 residues. The CDR3 here is CASSSRTGKNTEAFF. The CDR3 DNA follows: TGTGCCAGCAGCTCCCGGACAGGAAAGAACACTGAAGCTTTCTTT.

This chain joins TRBV18 and TRBJ2-1; TRBD1 might be the D (6 bases). The V end lost 2 bases, the J end lost 4 bases, and 9 bases lay between the germline ends. This CDR3 has 14 amino acids. Germline V lookup: CDR1 KGHSH, CDR2 LQKENI. CDR3 region: CASSPADSYNEQFF. The DNA for the CDR3 is TGTGCCAGCTCACCAGCGGACAGTTACAATGAGCAGTTCTTC. Based on the CDR3 plus reference TRBV18 and TRBJ2-1, the full variable domain is NAGVMQNPRHLVRRRGQEARLRCSPMKGHSHVYWYRQLPEEGLKFMVYLQKENIIDESGMPKERFSAEFPKEGPSILRIQQVVRGDSAAYFCASSPADSYNEQFFGPGTRLTVL.